Listed here are 24 T cell receptor beta chains from one sample, sequenced in a study of human T cells and chemical hapten exposure. It was from unfractionated whole blood that total RNA was extracted. From the 5' RACE reads, TCRdb called clonotypes with MiXCR, one entry per CDR3 protein. The sample records tens of thousands of distinct CDR3 sequences, approximately 15% being singletons. The source of these receptors is a female donor in good health.

Ten or more counts support this clonotype. Here the CDR3 DNA reads TGCAGCGTTGAGGACCAGGGAAGCTATGGCTACACCTTC. Its translation: CSVEDQGSYGYTF. The chain is built from TRBV29-1 and TRBJ1-2, with TRBD1 as a possible D gene (5 bases). The CDR3 contains 13 residues. In germline, CDR1 is SQVTM, CDR2 ANQGSEA. Trimming took 3 bases from V and 4 from J, leaving 12 bases between them.

The chain joins TRBV6-5 to TRBJ2-3, with TRBD2 identical over 8 bases. V gave up 0 bases and J gave up 1 base; unmatched junction bases: 3. The CDR3 contains 16 residues. Germline CDR1 and CDR2: MNHEY and SVGAGI. The CDR3 protein is CASSYSSGGGTDTQYF. DNA of the CDR3: TGTGCCAGCAGTTACTCGAGCGGGGGTGGCACAGATACGCAGTATTTT.

This clonotype was seen a handful of times. V gene TRBV4-3 combines with J gene TRBJ1-5, with D maybe TRBD1 (5 bases). Germline V gives CDR1 LGHNA, CDR2 YSLEER. V was shortened by 0 bases and J by 14 bases, with 14 bases between the two germline ends. The CDR3 is 13 amino acids. CDR3 nucleotides: TGCGCCAGCAGCCAAGATCGTTCGGGGGTCAAGCATTTT. Its protein is CASSQDRSGVKHF.

This clonotype was seen repeatedly, ten times or more. The rearrangement uses TRBV10-2 and TRBJ2-7; TRBD1 or TRBD2 may be the D gene (5 bases each). Germline V gene sequence: CDR1 WSHSY, CDR2 SAAADI. V dropped 3 bases and J dropped 4 bases, with 7 bases sitting between them. The length of the CDR3 is 12 residues. The CDR3: CASSDEGYEQYF. CDR3 coding DNA: TGCGCCAGCAGTGACGAGGGGTACGAGCAGTACTTC.

This clonotype was found a few times. The chain employs TRBV28 and TRBJ1-6, with D possibly being TRBD1 (5 bases). The CDR3 spans 15 residues. The ends were cut back, 6 bases at V and 7 bases at J, with 16 bases in the middle. Germline CDR1 is MDHEN and CDR2 is SYDVKM. CDR3 region: CASRGSGRKNSPLHF. In DNA, the CDR3 is TGTGCCAGCAGGGGTTCGGGACGGAAGAATTCACCCCTCCACTTT.

This clonotype came up many times. V and J are TRBV27 and TRBJ2-1; 7 positions agree with TRBD1. This CDR3 is built from 13 residues. Germline lookup yields CDR1 MNHEY and CDR2 SMNVEV (reference sequence). With 8 bases clipped from V and 3 bases from J, the junction kept 4 bases outside the gene matches. This CDR3 is CASSRTGYNEQFF. CDR3 nucleotide sequence: TGTGCCAGCTCCCGGACAGGCTACAATGAGCAGTTCTTC.

The chain has TRBV30 and TRBJ1-1; 10 bases align to TRBD1. The CDR3 consists of 15 residues. CDR1 and CDR2 from the germline V gene are GTSNPN and SVGIG (reference sequence). The J segment lost 5 bases and the V segment lost 7 bases, leaving 13 bases of the junction unmatched. The CDR3 bases are TGTGCCTTTCGCGCTATGGACAGGGGGAATACTGAAGCTTTCTTT. Amino acids: CAFRAMDRGNTEAFF.

This chain joins TRBV5-4 and TRBJ2-5; 9 bases align to TRBD1. V lost 3 bases and J lost 2; bases outside the gene matches: 2. CDR3 size: 14 residues. Per germline, CDR1 SGHNT and CDR2 YYREEE (reference sequence). CDR3 nucleotides: TGTGCCAGCAGCTGGGGACAGGGACAAGAGACCCAGTACTTC. It encodes CASSWGQGQETQYF.

This chain uses TRBV30 with TRBJ1-1, with 7 bases fitting TRBD1. With 4 bases clipped from V and 1 base from J, the junction kept 9 bases outside the gene matches. This CDR3 is 15 amino acids long. CDR1 GTSNPN and CDR2 SVGIG come from the germline V gene (reference sequence). Here the CDR3 DNA reads TGTGCCTGGAAAATAATGACAGGGAAGAACACTGAAGCTTTCTTT. Amino acids: CAWKIMTGKNTEAFF. Full variable domain (missing parts from reference TRBV30 and TRBJ1-1): SQTIHQWPATLVQPVGSPLSLECTVEGTSNPNLYWYRQAAGRGLQLLFYSVGIGQISSEVPQNLSASRPQDRQFILSSKKLLLSDSGFYLCAWKIMTGKNTEAFFGQGTRLTVV.

This clonotype appeared a few times. The chain joins TRBV5-1 to TRBJ1-2; the D gene is possibly TRBD1 (6 bases). Germline V gene data show CDR1 as SGHRS and CDR2 as YFSETQ. CDR3 length equals 14 residues. V was trimmed by 3 bases and J by 2 bases, leaving 11 bases between them. The CDR3 spells CASSSGDSNYGYTF. The DNA of the CDR3 is TGCGCCAGCAGCTCAGGGGACTCCAACTATGGCTACACCTTC. The full variable domain, with the rest looked up from reference TRBV5-1 and TRBJ1-2, is KAGVTQTPRYLIKTRGQQVTLSCSPISGHRSVSWYQQTPGQGLQFLFEYFSETQRNKGNFPGRFSGRQFSNSRSEMNVSTLELGDSALYLCASSSGDSNYGYTFGSGTRLTVV.

This clonotype occurred a few times. V gene TRBV6-5 combines with J gene TRBJ1-1; D perhaps matches TRBD1 (6 bases). Germline CDR1 reads MNHEY; CDR2 reads SVGAGI. The V and J ends lost 0 bases and 8 bases respectively, with 16 bases between them. This CDR3 is 15 amino acids long. The CDR3 DNA follows: TGTGCCAGCAGTTACTCAGGGGGGCGACCATCCGAAGCTTTCTTT. It yields the protein CASSYSGGRPSEAFF.

This clonotype was observed many times. The rearrangement uses TRBV6-2 or TRBV6-3 and TRBJ1-1; D is possibly TRBD1 (5 bases). The CDR3 runs 14 residues. The ends were cut back, 4 bases at V and 5 bases at J, with 14 bases in the middle. Germline CDR1 and CDR2: MNHEY and SVGEGT. The CDR3 here is CASSSGTAGTEAFF. DNA of the CDR3: TGTGCCAGCAGTTCAGGGACGGCCGGAACTGAAGCTTTCTTT.

J is TRBJ2-4 and V is TRBV28; no clear D. The CDR3 consists of 14 residues. The germline V gene has CDR1 MDHEN and CDR2 SYDVKM. V lost 8 bases and J 0 bases, leaving 11 bases between the germline ends. DNA of the CDR3: TGTGCCAGCCAGTACCTACTAGCCAAAAACATTCAGTACTTC. As protein: CASQYLLAKNIQYF.

This clonotype was observed a few times. The chain uses TRBV6-2 or TRBV6-3 and TRBJ2-1; 12 bases agree with TRBD2. The CDR3 has 15 amino acids. The trim removed 2 bases at V and 8 bases at J, leaving 4 bases unmatched. CDR1 and CDR2 from the germline V gene are MNHEY and SVGEGT. CDR3 amino acids: CASSYTTSGRYEQFF. As DNA, the CDR3 is TGTGCCAGCAGTTACACCACTAGCGGGAGGTATGAGCAGTTCTTC.

This clonotype was seen only a few times. The chain carries TRBV10-3 and TRBJ1-3; D remains unclear. The V gene's germline CDR1 is ENHRY and CDR2 SYGVKD. This CDR3 is built from 13 residues. Between the trimmed V and J ends, which lost 4 bases and 0 bases, there was a span of 4 bases. CDR3 protein: CAISGSSGNTIYF. CDR3 coding DNA: TGTGCCATCAGTGGAAGCTCTGGAAACACCATATATTTT.

The V gene is TRBV7-8, the J gene TRBJ2-2, with D possibly being TRBD1 (6 bases). CDR1 is SGHVS, CDR2 FQNEAQ, per germline. This CDR3 is 15 amino acids long. V lost 1 base and J 3 bases, leaving 9 bases between the germline ends. The CDR3 is CASSLEGVDTGELFF. CDR3 in DNA: TGTGCCAGCAGCTTAGAGGGGGTGGACACCGGGGAGCTGTTTTTT.

The chain recombines TRBV7-9 with TRBJ2-5; D gene unclear. The CDR3 consists of 12 residues. CDR1 is SEHNR, CDR2 FQNEAQ, per germline (reference sequence). Trimming cost V 5 bases and J 6 bases, with 10 bases left between them. The CDR3 protein is CASSPDSQTQYF. As DNA, the CDR3 is TGTGCCAGCAGCCCCGATTCACAGACCCAGTACTTC.

CDR3 residues: CASSLDSDTQYF. The CDR3 DNA follows: TGTGCCAGCAGCTTAGACAGCGATACGCAGTATTTT. The chain combines TRBV11-2 with TRBJ2-3; D is uncertain. Germline V lookup: CDR1 SGHAT, CDR2 FQNNGV. This CDR3 has 12 amino acids. Trimming took off 0 bases at V and 6 bases at J, with 4 bases between the two ends.

The V and J genes are TRBV20-1 and TRBJ2-1; 15 bases map to TRBD2. V lost 3 bases, J lost 7 bases, and 10 bases stayed unmatched. The length of the CDR3 is 17 residues. In germline, CDR1 is DFQATT, CDR2 SNEGSKA (reference sequence). The CDR3, as DNA: TGCAGTGCTAGCCCCTTGGGACTAGCGGGAGGAAGGAATGAGCAGTTCTTC. Protein product: CSASPLGLAGGRNEQFF.

The chain has TRBV4-2 and TRBJ2-1, with D perhaps matching TRBD2 (5 bases). Per the germline V gene, CDR1 is LGHNA and CDR2 is YNFKEQ. The V and J ends lost 0 bases and 4 bases respectively, with 13 bases between them. The CDR3 consists of 16 residues. This chain's CDR3 is CASSQDRAVPYNEQFF. CDR3 coding DNA: TGTGCCAGCAGCCAAGATAGAGCGGTGCCTTACAATGAGCAGTTCTTC.

This clonotype was observed a few times. The chain joins TRBV20-1 to TRBJ2-4; a weak D match, TRBD2 (5 bases). Trimming took 3 bases from V and 0 from J, leaving 15 bases between them. CDR1 is DFQATT and CDR2 is SNEGSKA in the germline V gene (reference sequence). The CDR3 consists of 16 residues. In DNA, the CDR3 is TGCAGTGCTAGGCCGGCGGGTGATCTAGCCAAAAACATTCAGTACTTC. It is translated as CSARPAGDLAKNIQYF.

The sample holds a few counts of this clonotype. The J gene is TRBJ1-2, the V gene TRBV27, with D perhaps TRBD1 (5 bases). Trimming pared 3 bases from V and 0 bases from J, leaving 11 bases between. CDR3 length: 15 amino acids. Germline loops: CDR1 MNHEY, CDR2 SMNVEV (reference sequence). The CDR3 loop reads CASSLWGNSNYGYTF. In DNA form, the CDR3 reads TGTGCCAGCAGTTTGTGGGGGAACTCTAACTATGGCTACACCTTC.

In its sample, this clonotype was seen many times. The chain combines TRBV18 with TRBJ1-1, with a tentative D call TRBD1 (5 bases). From germline, CDR1 is KGHSH and CDR2 LQKENI. Trimming removed 3 bases at V and 11 bases at J, with 13 bases between. CDR3 length equals 12 residues. CDR3 sequence: CASSPGLVGAFF. The CDR3 coding sequence is TGTGCCAGCTCACCGGGACTCGTTGGGGCTTTCTTT.

In this sample, this clonotype turned up a few times. The chain employs TRBV14 and TRBJ2-7; 7 nucleotides align to TRBD2. The CDR3 loop spans 15 amino acids. In germline, CDR1 is SGHDN, CDR2 FVKESK. The junction had 8 bases not matched to a gene; V was cut back by 3 bases and J by 3 bases. The CDR3 DNA follows: TGTGCCAGCAGCCAGTCCGGGAGGCCCCGCTACGAGCAGTACTTC. Protein: CASSQSGRPRYEQYF. Full variable domain (rest looked up from reference TRBV14 and TRBJ2-7): EAGVTQFPSHSVIEKGQTVTLRCDPISGHDNLYWYRRVMGKEIKFLLHFVKESKQDESGMPNNRFLAERTGGTYSTLKVQPAELEDSGVYFCASSQSGRPRYEQYFGPGTRLTVT.